The clone carrying this T cell receptor beta chain was detected only once. The data are from a study of blood T cell repertoires in COVID-19. The V gene's germline CDR1 is SGHDT and CDR2 YYEEEE. Trimming at V came to 4 bases and at J to 5 bases, leaving 12 bases not matched to a gene. The CDR3 is 16 residues long. The repertoire was sequenced with immunoSEQ multiplex PCR; TCRdb's copy has only in-frame clones and lacks some. The table shows under 200,000 clones, with approximately 80% occurring only once. The chain combines TRBV5-6 with TRBJ1-2; 9 bases are shared with TRBD1. The TCR sequence derives from a woman in her sixties or seventies with acute COVID-19. Sequencing was done on a sample of PBMCs or T cells enriched from blood (not recorded which). Here the CDR3 reads CASSLSGQGSFYGYTF. CDR3 coding DNA: TGTGCCAGCAGCCTGTCCGGACAGGGGTCTTTTTATGGCTACACCTTC.